Below, 9 T cell receptor beta chains from the same sample are listed, as sequenced in a study of shared clonotypes between healthy human individuals. This table comes from immunoSEQ multiplex PCR, and its TCRdb copy is limited to in-frame clones, with some not included. The sample has 650,000 to 800,000 clones; approximately 72% are singletons. Sequencing used memory CD4+ T cells sorted from blood. Documented subset: CD45RA-negative fraction. These receptor sequences come from a woman aged 25 to 39 in good health.

The CDR3 bases are TGTGCCAGCAGGGTACTAGCGGGGGTTCTCGGCGAGCAGTACTTC. Its translation: CASRVLAGVLGEQYF. The rearrangement links TRBV2 to TRBJ2-7, with 11 nucleotides matching TRBD2. V gave up 6 bases and J gave up 6 bases; unmatched junction bases: 10. There are 15 residues in the CDR3. The germline gives CDR1 SNHLY, CDR2 FYNNEI.

On this clone: Other DNA sequences in the same sample also yield this CDR3. This chain connects TRBV19 to TRBJ1-5, with D uncertain. Between the trimmed V and J ends, which lost 0 bases and 2 bases, there was a span of 5 bases. Germline V gene sequence: CDR1 LNHDA, CDR2 SQIVND (reference sequence). The CDR3 extends over 14 amino acids. The CDR3 bases are TGTGCCAGTAGTATAGAGGGTGGCAATCAGCCCCAGCATTTT. Encoded protein: CASSIEGGNQPQHF.

The chain is built from TRBV5-6 and TRBJ1-1; unclear D gene. Trimming pared 0 bases from V and 3 bases from J, leaving 9 bases between. This CDR3 has 14 amino acids. Germline lookup yields CDR1 SGHDT and CDR2 YYEEEE. For the CDR3, the DNA is TGTGCCAGCAGCTTGGTGGGCAGGTACACTGAAGCTTTCTTT. This codes for CASSLVGRYTEAFF.

Worth noting for this clone: Other DNA sequences of this sample code for an identical CDR3. The chain joins TRBV28 to TRBJ2-7, with TRBD1 as a possible D gene (6 bases). Trimming took off 6 bases at V and 2 bases at J, with 11 bases between the two ends. CDR3 length: 13 amino acids. Per the germline V gene, CDR1 is MDHEN and CDR2 is SYDVKM. CDR3 in amino acids: CASSSGTTYEQYF. The DNA of the CDR3 is TGTGCCAGCAGCTCCGGGACAACCTACGAGCAGTACTTC.

This clone was found once. This same CDR3 is encoded by further DNA sequences in the sample. The chain uses TRBV28 and TRBJ2-1, with D perhaps assigned TRBD1 or TRBD2 (5 bases each). Germline V CDR1 and CDR2: MDHEN, SYDVKM. V was shortened by 4 bases and J by 1 base, with 14 bases between the two germline ends. This CDR3 comprises 16 residues. CDR3 residues: CASSSSGTASYNEQFF. The DNA for the CDR3 is TGTGCCAGCAGTTCGTCCGGGACCGCGTCCTACAATGAGCAGTTCTTC.

The chain is built from TRBV9 and TRBJ2-3, with a possible D match to TRBD1 (7 bases). Trimming cost V 2 bases and J 6 bases, with 16 bases left between them. The CDR3 length is 15 residues. Germline loops: CDR1 SGDLS, CDR2 YYNGEE. The CDR3 coding sequence is TGTGCCAGCAGCGTCAGGGGGGTAGATGAGGATACGCAGTATTTT. Protein product: CASSVRGVDEDTQYF.

This chain joins TRBV5-1 and TRBJ2-7; possible D gene TRBD1, 6 bases. Trimming pared 2 bases from V and 5 bases from J, leaving 14 bases between. Germline assignment: CDR1 SGHRS and CDR2 YFSETQ. There are 14 residues in the CDR3. CDR3: CASSLVSQGHEQYF. The CDR3 DNA reads TGCGCCAGCAGCTTAGTCTCACAGGGCCACGAGCAGTACTTC.

V usage is TRBV6-6 and J usage is TRBJ1-2, with TRBD1 matching over 9 bases. The V gene end was trimmed by 0 bases and the J gene end by 5 bases; junction bases not matched to a gene: 4. The CDR3 loop spans 15 amino acids. Germline CDR1 and CDR2: MNHNY and SVGAGI (reference sequence). CDR3 coding DNA: TGTGCCAGCAGTTACTCTGGGACAGGGCGTTATGGCTACACCTTC. It codes for CASSYSGTGRYGYTF.

This clone was picked up a small number of times. V usage is TRBV9 and J usage is TRBJ1-4; 7 bases are shared with TRBD1. The germline gives CDR1 SGDLS, CDR2 YYNGEE. Germline trimming cut 2 bases from V and 6 bases from J; bases unmatched to any gene: 7. There are 15 residues in the CDR3. The CDR3 DNA follows: TGTGCCAGCAGCGTCGTGACAGGGAGGGATGAAAAACTGTTTTTT. Translated: CASSVVTGRDEKLFF.